The 8 T cell receptor beta chains given below trace back to one sample, sequenced in a study of shared clonotypes between healthy human individuals. Assay: immunoSEQ multiplex PCR; the TCRdb copy retains only in-frame clones and omits some. The sample comprises about 2.4 million clones, approximately 94% of which are singletons, and approximately 0.37% rests with the top ten. The sequenced material came from naive CD4+ T cells from PBMCs. Subset denoted: CD45RA+ positively selected. The receptors derive from a man younger than 30 in good health. Some clones in this sample may be carry-over from other donors' samples.

The V and J genes are TRBV5-1 and TRBJ2-3; 7 nucleotides agree with TRBD1. The CDR3 is made up of 15 amino acids. The ends lost 0 bases at V and 5 bases at J; junction bases unmatched: 6. Germline CDR1 and CDR2: SGHRS and YFSETQ. CDR3 coding DNA: TGCGCCAGCAGCTTGGGACAGGGATCTGGAGATACGCAGTATTTT. Protein: CASSLGQGSGDTQYF. The full variable domain, completed using reference TRBV5-1 and TRBJ2-3, is KAGVTQTPRYLIKTRGQQVTLSCSPISGHRSVSWYQQTPGQGLQFLFEYFSETQRNKGNFPGRFSGRQFSNSRSEMNVSTLELGDSALYLCASSLGQGSGDTQYFGPGTRLTVL.

The rearrangement uses TRBV7-9 and TRBJ2-2; no clear D gene. With 5 bases removed from V and 2 bases from J, the gap between germline ends came to 6 bases. From germline, CDR1 is SEHNR and CDR2 FQNEAQ (reference sequence). The CDR3 is 13 amino acids. In nucleotides, the CDR3 is TGTGCCAGCAGCCGCAGTAACACCGGGGAGCTGTTTTTT. It is translated as CASSRSNTGELFF.

The rearrangement uses TRBV10-3 and TRBJ1-3; weak D call: TRBD1 (5 bases). Trimming left V 11 bases short and J 2 bases short, with 13 bases between. Germline CDR1 reads ENHRY; CDR2 reads SYGVKD. CDR3 length: 13 amino acids. CDR3 region: CAARGDAGNTIYF. The DNA of the CDR3 is TGTGCCGCCCGGGGGGATGCTGGAAACACCATATATTTT.

V usage is TRBV6-1 and J usage is TRBJ2-7; no reliable D call. This CDR3 is 13 amino acids long. V shed 2 bases and J shed 7 bases, with 12 bases lying between them. The germline V gene has CDR1 MNHNS and CDR2 SASEGT. The CDR3 reads CASSENGLWEQYF. The CDR3 DNA is TGTGCCAGCAGTGAAAACGGCTTGTGGGAGCAGTACTTC.

V is TRBV28 and J is TRBJ2-3, with D hard to call. V dropped 6 bases and J dropped 2 bases, with 15 bases sitting between them. CDR3 length: 15 amino acids. Per the germline V gene, CDR1 is MDHEN and CDR2 is SYDVKM. The CDR3 reads CASSPGPSITDTQYF. DNA for the CDR3: TGTGCCAGCAGCCCCGGACCTTCTATCACAGATACGCAGTATTTT.

The chain couples TRBV28 to TRBJ1-2; D is unclear. CDR1 is MDHEN and CDR2 is SYDVKM in the germline V gene. CDR3 size: 15 residues. Trimming removed 3 bases at V and 4 bases at J, with 15 bases between. The CDR3 region has the DNA TGTGCCAGCAGTTTGGGATTGCCCGGAATCTATGGCTACACCTTC. It yields the protein CASSLGLPGIYGYTF.

The genes are TRBV11-3 and TRBJ2-5; perhaps TRBD1 as D (5 bases). The J call may be mistaken, given a closer DNA end match to TRBJ2-7. The germline CDR1 and CDR2 sequences are SGHNT and YENEEA. CDR3 length: 13 amino acids. For the CDR3, the DNA is TGTGCCAGCAGCCGCCAGGGAAGTAGCGAGCAGTACTTC. Residues: CASSRQGSSEQYF.

Concerning this clone itself: Additional DNA sequences in this sample encode the identical CDR3. This chain links TRBV2 with TRBJ2-5, with D unclear. V shed 5 bases and J shed 1 base, with 8 bases lying between them. The V gene's germline CDR1 is SNHLY and CDR2 FYNNEI. The CDR3 is 13 residues long. CDR3 DNA: TGTGCCAGCAGTTGGGCCCGCCAAGAGACCCAGTACTTC. Protein sequence: CASSWARQETQYF.